One and the same sample provided the 32 T cell receptor beta chains below, sequenced in a study of T cells in Graves' hyperthyroidism and ophthalmopathy. The investigators amplified TCR beta CDR3 regions from RNA transcripts. Initially, a first-round RT-PCR of the TCR CDR3 employed the HTBI primer set. TCRdb called the multiplex PCR reads again in MiXCR, with one record for every CDR3 protein. The sample shows hundreds of thousands of distinct CDR3 sequences, about 15% of them seen only once. The material sequenced was blood. The receptor source for this set is a woman aged 18-29 years with Graves' hyperthyroidism.

This clonotype came up a few times. The V gene is TRBV4-1, the J gene TRBJ1-1; D call uncertain. Germline V gene sequence: CDR1 MGHRA, CDR2 YSYEKL. Deletions cut 10 bases from V and 1 base from J, with 13 bases between. The CDR3 is 13 amino acids. Here the CDR3 reads CANRLLGNTEAFF. The CDR3, as DNA: TGCGCCAACAGACTCCTCGGGAACACTGAAGCTTTCTTT.

This clonotype has ten or more counts. The rearrangement uses TRBV2 and TRBJ2-2, with 10 bases matching TRBD2. The V and J ends lost 5 bases and 6 bases, in that order; junction bases with no gene match: 9. This CDR3 spans 16 amino acids. The germline V gene encodes CDR1 SNHLY and CDR2 FYNNEI. As DNA, the CDR3 is TGTGCCAGCAGTCCTACTAGCGGGACGCTTCCCGGGGAGCTGTTTTTT. Its protein product is CASSPTSGTLPGELFF. Full variable domain (outside the CDR3, taken from reference TRBV2 and TRBJ2-2): EPEVTQTPSHQVTQMGQEVILRCVPISNHLYFYWYRQILGQKVEFLVSFYNNEISEKSEIFDDQFSVERPDGSNFTLKIRSTKLEDSAMYFCASSPTSGTLPGELFFGEGSRLTVL.

This clonotype was counted many times. The chain couples TRBV28 to TRBJ1-1, with unresolved D. This CDR3 contains 14 residues. The germline V gene encodes CDR1 MDHEN and CDR2 SYDVKM. V shed 6 bases and J shed 6 bases, with 17 bases lying between them. CDR3 amino acids: CASSQGPSTAEAFF. DNA for the CDR3: TGTGCCAGCAGCCAAGGGCCGAGTACGGCTGAAGCTTTCTTT.

This clonotype appeared a few times. This CDR3 is CASEGQENTGELFF. DNA of the CDR3: TGTGCCAGCGAAGGGCAGGAGAACACCGGGGAGCTGTTTTTT. V usage is TRBV7-9 and J usage is TRBJ2-2, with no clear D. Trimming pared 8 bases from V and 1 base from J, leaving 11 bases between. The CDR3 has 14 amino acids. Per germline, CDR1 SEHNR and CDR2 FQNEAQ (reference sequence).

This clonotype was counted at least ten times. V and J are TRBV7-9 and TRBJ2-7, with 9 bases aligning to TRBD2. After removal of 5 bases from V and 7 bases from J, the junction contained 9 bases not matched to a gene. Germline values: CDR1 SEHNR, CDR2 FQNEAQ (reference sequence). The CDR3 covers 14 residues. The CDR3 nucleotides read TGTGCCAGCAGCCCTACTAGCGGGCTGAGGGAGCAGTACTTC. Its translation: CASSPTSGLREQYF.

This clonotype was seen ten or more times. The chain uses TRBV29-1 and TRBJ2-3; the D is unclear. Trimming stripped 5 bases from V and 5 bases from J, with 14 bases between. The CDR3 contains 13 residues. Germline CDR1 and CDR2: SQVTM and ANQGSEA. CDR3 in amino acids: CSVRGSAGDTQYF. In DNA, the CDR3 is TGCAGCGTTAGAGGCTCGGCCGGAGATACGCAGTATTTT.

The V gene is TRBV10-1, the J gene TRBJ2-3; 8 bases are shared with TRBD2. The germline V gene has CDR1 WNHNN and CDR2 SYGVQD (reference sequence). This CDR3 region has 17 residues. J gave up 5 bases and V 2 bases, and 12 bases lay outside the gene matches. The CDR3 sequence: CASSEVGRSGGLDTQYF. Here the CDR3 DNA reads TGCGCCAGCAGTGAGGTCGGGCGCAGCGGGGGATTAGATACGCAGTATTTT.

This clonotype was found a few times. This chain connects TRBV12-3 or TRBV12-4 to TRBJ1-2; 8 nucleotides agree with TRBD1. The trim removed 6 bases at V and 8 bases at J, leaving 8 bases unmatched. This CDR3 region has 13 residues. CDR3 nucleotides: TGTGCCAGCAGCATTACAGGGGGAGGGGGCTACACCTTC. It is translated as CASSITGGGGYTF.

J is TRBJ2-1 and V is TRBV20-1; the D is unclear. Germline V gene lookup returns CDR1 DFQATT and CDR2 SNEGSKA (reference sequence). The ends were cut back, 2 bases at V and 6 bases at J, with 8 bases in the middle. This CDR3 contains 12 residues. CDR3 DNA sequence: TGCAGTGCTAGAAGTGCGAGCAATGAGCAGTTCTTC. Its translation is CSARSASNEQFF.

This clonotype was observed many times. The chain's CDR3 is CASSLTLAGGYEQFF. The CDR3 DNA sequence: TGTGCCAGCAGTCTTACCCTAGCGGGAGGATATGAGCAGTTCTTC. This chain connects TRBV12-3 or TRBV12-4 to TRBJ2-1, with 11 bases that match TRBD2. Trimming cost V 5 bases and J 8 bases; bases outside gene matches: 8. This CDR3 comprises 15 residues.

This clonotype was counted only a few times. This sequence joins TRBV24-1 and TRBJ2-2; D is unclear. V lost 6 bases and J lost 6, with 4 bases in between. From germline, CDR1 is KGHDR and CDR2 SFDVKD. The CDR3 runs to 11 residues. The CDR3 sequence is CATSHSGELFF. DNA for the CDR3: TGTGCCACCAGTCATTCCGGGGAGCTGTTTTTT.

The sample holds many counts of this clonotype. V and J are TRBV28 and TRBJ2-1, with 11 bases identical to TRBD2. V shed 6 bases and J 8 bases; nucleotides not matched to a gene: 3. This CDR3 has 13 residues. The germline gives CDR1 MDHEN, CDR2 SYDVKM. CDR3 nucleotide sequence: TGTGCCAGCAGGATGGGACTAGCGGATGAGCAGTTCTTC. Protein sequence: CASRMGLADEQFF.

This clonotype was counted at least ten times. CDR3 sequence: CASRRDQETQYF. The CDR3 bases are TGTGCCAGCAGGAGGGATCAAGAGACCCAGTACTTC. The gene calls are TRBV6-1 and TRBJ2-5; the D gene is possibly TRBD2 (5 bases). The CDR3 has 12 residues. With 6 bases removed from V and 2 bases from J, the gap between germline ends came to 7 bases. CDR1 MNHNS and CDR2 SASEGT come from the germline V gene.

This clonotype showed up many times. V is TRBV7-8 and J is TRBJ2-7; D call uncertain. The germline V and J ends were trimmed by 0 bases and 5 bases, with 14 bases remaining between them. Looked up from germline, CDR1 is SGHVS and CDR2 is FQNEAQ. The CDR3 is made up of 15 amino acids. CDR3 region: CASSLAALYPNEQYF. The CDR3 coding sequence is TGTGCCAGCAGCTTAGCAGCTCTGTACCCAAACGAGCAGTACTTC.

This clonotype was seen ten or more times. The chain's CDR3 is CSALEDRASTDTQYF. The CDR3 DNA is TGCAGTGCCCTTGAGGACAGAGCCAGCACAGATACGCAGTATTTT. The V and J genes are TRBV20-1 and TRBJ2-3; tentative D call: TRBD1 (6 bases). Germline V CDR1 and CDR2: DFQATT, SNEGSKA (reference sequence). This CDR3 has 15 residues. The germline V and J ends were trimmed by 6 bases and 0 bases, with 16 bases remaining between them.

This clonotype has a handful of counts. The chain has TRBV5-4 and TRBJ2-3; 8 bases agree with TRBD2. After removal of 5 bases from V and 1 base from J, the junction contained 6 bases not matched to a gene. Germline CDR1 and CDR2: SGHNT and YYREEE (reference sequence). CDR3 size: 15 residues. The CDR3 DNA reads as TGTGCCAGCAGTAAAAGCGGGAGTGGCACAGATACGCAGTATTTT. It codes for CASSKSGSGTDTQYF.

This chain joins TRBV13 and TRBJ2-7; D uncertain. CDR3 length: 15 residues. The germline CDR1 and CDR2 sequences are PRHDT and FYEKMQ (reference sequence). V was pared by 5 bases and J by 4 bases, with 18 bases between. CDR3 protein: CASSPRGSEVYEQYF. CDR3 coding DNA: TGTGCCAGCAGCCCCAGAGGCTCCGAGGTATACGAGCAGTACTTC.

This clonotype was found many times. V gene TRBV5-8 combines with J gene TRBJ2-7; D uncertain. Germline loops: CDR1 SGHTS, CDR2 YDEGEE. This CDR3 has 16 residues. V was trimmed by 4 bases and J by 2 bases, leaving 19 bases between them. CDR3 sequence reads: CASSLKTNGPTYEQYF. CDR3 DNA sequence: TGTGCCAGCAGCCTAAAAACTAACGGACCGACCTACGAGCAGTACTTC.

This clonotype was detected only a few times. J is TRBJ2-3 and V is TRBV5-1; 8 bases match TRBD1. The CDR3 totals 15 residues. The germline V gene encodes CDR1 SGHRS and CDR2 YFSETQ. V trimming: 5 bases; J trimming: 6 bases; junction bases outside the gene matches: 11. The CDR3 reads CASRQTGQGGDTQYF. CDR3 DNA: TGCGCCAGCAGGCAAACAGGACAGGGAGGCGATACGCAGTATTTT.

This clonotype came up once. The CDR3 coding sequence is TGTGCCAGCACCCGATGGGGCTCTGGGGCTTACGAGCAGTACTTC. Translated, it gives CASTRWGSGAYEQYF. V and J are TRBV28 and TRBJ2-7, with D perhaps TRBD1 (5 bases). The germline V and J ends were trimmed by 7 bases and 4 bases, with 20 bases remaining between them. The CDR3 is 15 residues long. The germline gives CDR1 MDHEN, CDR2 SYDVKM.

This clonotype occurred a few times. V and J are TRBV3-1 and TRBJ2-1; 15 bases are shared with TRBD2. With V trimmed by 7 bases and J by 8 bases, 6 bases remained unmatched. Germline CDR1 reads LGHDT; CDR2 reads YNNKEL (reference sequence). The CDR3 runs to 15 residues. CDR3 amino acids: CASMTRTSGRDEQFF. The CDR3 DNA reads TGTGCCAGCATGACTCGGACTAGCGGGAGGGATGAGCAGTTCTTC.

This clonotype was seen a handful of times. This chain connects TRBV4-2 to TRBJ1-6; D is perhaps TRBD1 (6 bases). The germline V gene encodes CDR1 LGHNA and CDR2 YNFKEQ. The CDR3 is made up of 15 amino acids. V was cut by 4 bases and J by 7 bases, with 14 bases left in between. The CDR3 loop reads CASSLTGGQNSPLHF. The CDR3 nucleotides read TGTGCCAGCAGCCTTACTGGGGGGCAGAATTCACCCCTCCACTTT.

DNA of the CDR3: TGCAGTGCTCGGGACGGGTTTTATAGCAATCAGCCCCAGCATTTT. Amino acid sequence: CSARDGFYSNQPQHF. The rearrangement joins TRBV20-1 to TRBJ1-5; TRBD1 might be the D (5 bases). Germline loops: CDR1 DFQATT, CDR2 SNEGSKA (reference sequence). Deletions cut 5 bases from V and 0 bases from J, with 14 bases between. This CDR3 contains 15 residues.

The table lists this clonotype with many counts. This chain connects TRBV27 to TRBJ2-7; 9 nucleotides align to TRBD1. The CDR3 length is 14 residues. Germline V gene lookup returns CDR1 MNHEY and CDR2 SMNVEV (reference sequence). J lost 2 bases, V lost 5 bases, and 4 bases had no gene match. Here the CDR3 reads CASSGRDRAYEQYF. The CDR3 DNA reads as TGTGCCAGCAGTGGCCGGGACAGGGCCTACGAGCAGTACTTC.

This clonotype was counted between two and nine times. In DNA, the CDR3 is TGTGCCAGCAGTTACTCGCTCACTAGCGGGAACCTTGGTGAGCTGTTTTTT. It yields the protein CASSYSLTSGNLGELFF. This chain links TRBV6-5 with TRBJ2-2; 10 bases are a match to TRBD2. V trimming: 0 bases; J trimming: 11 bases; junction bases outside the gene matches: 12. The length of the CDR3 is 17 residues. The germline CDR1 and CDR2 sequences are MNHEY and SVGAGI.

Here the CDR3 DNA reads TGTGCCAGCAGCCACCGGACAATTTCGGTCGGTGAGCAGTTCTTC. Translation: CASSHRTISVGEQFF. The rearrangement joins TRBV14 to TRBJ2-1, with D possibly matching TRBD1 (5 bases). The germline gives CDR1 SGHDN, CDR2 FVKESK. This CDR3 contains 15 residues. Trimming pared 3 bases from V and 9 bases from J, leaving 18 bases between.

This clonotype was detected ten times or more. The chain carries TRBV6-1 and TRBJ2-1; 9 bases match TRBD1. The V and J ends lost 5 bases and 5 bases, in that order; junction bases with no gene match: 1. The germline V gene has CDR1 MNHNS and CDR2 SASEGT. This CDR3 is built from 13 residues. The DNA of the CDR3 is TGTGCCAGCAGTTGGGACAGGGACAATGAGCAGTTCTTC. It encodes CASSWDRDNEQFF.

The chain combines TRBV19 with TRBJ2-2; 7 nucleotides match TRBD2. The CDR3 length is 16 residues. With V trimmed by 3 bases and J by 7 bases, 11 bases remained unmatched. Germline values: CDR1 LNHDA, CDR2 SQIVND (reference sequence). CDR3 coding DNA: TGTGCCAGTAGTATTTTGCGCGGGAGCAGTGACGGGGAGCTGTTTTTT. The encoded protein is CASSILRGSSDGELFF.

Ten or more counts support this clonotype. The V call is TRBV5-1, the J call TRBJ2-1; D remains ambiguous. Germline CDR1 SGHRS, CDR2 YFSETQ. Trimming took 3 bases from V and 8 from J, leaving 27 bases between them. CDR3 length equals 18 residues. CDR3 loop: CASSSHPRLGHPGDEQFF. The CDR3 region has the DNA TGCGCCAGCAGCTCCCACCCTAGGCTAGGCCACCCTGGGGATGAGCAGTTCTTC.

As DNA, the CDR3 is TGTGCCAGTGAGAGCGGGAGCTGGTTCGATGAGCAGTTCTTC. Amino acid sequence: CASESGSWFDEQFF. The chain links TRBV28 to TRBJ2-1; 8 bases are a match to TRBD2. Germline trimming cut 9 bases from V and 8 bases from J; bases unmatched to any gene: 12. The CDR3 extends over 14 amino acids. Germline lookup yields CDR1 MDHEN and CDR2 SYDVKM.

This clonotype has ten or more counts. This sequence joins TRBV19 and TRBJ1-1; tentatively, D is TRBD1 (5 bases). Trimming took 7 bases from V and 1 from J, leaving 25 bases between them. The germline gives CDR1 LNHDA, CDR2 SQIVND (reference sequence). The CDR3 is made up of 18 amino acids. The CDR3 reads CASKPPGRRPRKNTEAFF. The CDR3 DNA reads as TGTGCCAGTAAACCCCCAGGGCGGCGCCCCCGAAAGAACACTGAAGCTTTCTTT.

This clonotype was observed many times. The rearrangement links TRBV20-1 to TRBJ1-2, with D unclear. V lost 6 bases, J lost 3 bases, and 11 bases lay in between. CDR1 is DFQATT and CDR2 is SNEGSKA in the germline V gene (reference sequence). This CDR3 comprises 12 residues. CDR3 in DNA: TGCAGTGCCAACCCGACGGACTATGGCTACACCTTC. It specifies CSANPTDYGYTF.